What follows is one T cell receptor beta chain and its context. The antigen is not known. This record comes from a study of cytomegalovirus exposure and HLA in healthy donors. Study at large: As released early, the data held roughly 85 million unique TCRs from HLA-typed donors. Study-level findings and limits: Cytomegalovirus status, reportedly, was diagnosed with high specificity and sensitivity by the classifier.

The CDR3 loop spans 13 amino acids. Unmatched junction bases numbered 5, after V lost 6 bases and J lost 5 bases. Germline assignment: CDR1 SQVTM and CDR2 ANQGSEA. Use of 60 Vbeta and 13 Jbeta primers characterized the PCR. Clones were read by immunoSEQ multiplex PCR, and TCRdb kept only the in-frame ones, dropping some. The sample yields roughly 93,000 clones, roughly 79% seen once. The sequence was obtained from a man aged 30 to 45 in good health and CMV-seronegative. The sequenced sample consisted of PBMCs. V usage is TRBV29-1 and J usage is TRBJ2-5, with TRBD1 identical over 11 bases. The CDR3: CSVKGDRGETQYF. The CDR3 DNA reads TGCAGCGTAAAAGGGGACAGGGGGGAGACCCAGTACTTC.